This T cell receptor (beta chain) derives from a study of shared clonotypes between healthy human individuals. Study at large: The composition of the donors was two women and a few men aged 18 to 49.

Study-level findings and limits: A small donor pool kept down the genetic and exposure-history diversity that was represented.

The length of the CDR3 is 16 residues. The V and J ends lost 3 bases and 3 bases respectively, with 15 bases between them. The V gene's germline CDR1 is SGHDT and CDR2 YYEEEE. Deep-level assay runs were performed. How the authors handled the data: Filtering differed, since immunoSEQ gave only junction sequences and no quality scores. Repertoires were generated with immunoSEQ multiplex PCR, while TCRdb's copy carries only in-frame clones and drops some. D and trimming were read from the DNA, whereas the V and J calls and clone size are those reported in that table. The table lists about 460,000 clones, roughly four fifths of them singletons. In regard to this clone: Its antigen is not known.

This sequence was found in a woman between 35 and 50 years old in good health. Some clones in this sample may be carry-over from other donors' samples. The chain has TRBV5-6 and TRBJ2-2; tentatively, D is TRBD2 (6 bases). The sequencing input was PBMCs. CDR3 in amino acids: CASSSTSGSYTGELFF. CDR3 nucleotides: TGTGCCAGCAGCTCGACCTCCGGGAGCTACACCGGGGAGCTGTTTTTT.